One sample yielded the 12 T cell receptor beta chains listed below, sequenced in a study of GPR56 and killer-like receptors on CD4 memory cells. Reprocessing the reads, TCRdb reports a single entry for every CDR3 protein and omits DNA. The sample totals under 45 distinct CDR3 sequences. Five CD4+ populations, defined by killer cell lectin-like receptor and GPR56 markers, were sorted by FACS. The sample was memory CD4+ T cells from blood. All receptors derive from a human donor in good health.

This chain links TRBV25-1 with TRBJ2-5; the D gene TCRdb calls, TRBD1, cannot be checked with no DNA. The germline V gene encodes CDR1 MGHDK and CDR2 SYGVNS. CDR3 length equals 15 residues. This CDR3 is CASGGDRGIQETQYF.

According to its frequency, this clonotype is hyperexpanded (1% or more). This chain joins TRBV24-1 and TRBJ2-1. CDR1 is KGHDR and CDR2 is SFDVKD in the germline V gene. The CDR3 consists of 11 residues. The CDR3: CATSDYNEQFF.

This clonotype is identified as hyperexpanded from frequency. V is TRBV29-1 and J is TRBJ2-5; without DNA, the TCRdb call of TRBD1 cannot be checked. The CDR3 totals 12 residues. The germline CDR1 and CDR2 sequences are SQVTM and ANQGSEA. CDR3 amino acids: CSARGGTQTQYF.

This clonotype is medium-sized by frequency. The chain is built from TRBV2 and TRBJ2-5. The CDR3 consists of 13 residues. Germline CDR1 reads SNHLY; CDR2 reads FYNNEI. The CDR3 protein is CASRPGLIETQYF. The whole variable domain, remainder taken from reference TRBV2 and TRBJ2-5, is EPEVTQTPSHQVTQMGQEVILRCVPISNHLYFYWYRQILGQKVEFLVSFYNNEISEKSEIFDDQFSVERPDGSNFTLKIRSTKLEDSAMYFCASRPGLIETQYFGPGTRLLVL.

Measured by frequency, this clonotype is hyperexpanded. The J gene is TRBJ1-2, the V gene TRBV5-4; lacking DNA, the TRBD1 call made by TCRdb goes unchecked. Germline CDR1 is SGHNT and CDR2 is YYREEE (reference sequence). This CDR3 region has 15 residues. CDR3 sequence reads: CASSLQGGSLYGYTF. The whole variable domain, remainder taken from reference TRBV5-4 and TRBJ1-2, is ETGVTQSPTHLIKTRGQQVTLRCSSQSGHNTVSWYQQALGQGPQFIFQYYREEENGRGNFPPRFSGLQFPNYSSELNVNALELDDSALYLCASSLQGGSLYGYTFGSGTRLTVV.

Judged by frequency, this clonotype is medium-sized. This rearrangement joins TRBV20-1 to TRBJ1-2; the D call from TCRdb, TRBD1, cannot be confirmed without DNA. Per germline, CDR1 DFQATT and CDR2 SNEGSKA (reference sequence). The CDR3 has 14 residues. This CDR3 is CSADSDRAVYGYTF.

By frequency, this clonotype is hyperexpanded (1% or more). V usage is TRBV25-1 and J usage is TRBJ2-5; TCRdb gives TRBD1 as the D gene, but with no DNA this cannot be confirmed. The CDR3 is 15 amino acids. CDR1 MGHDK and CDR2 SYGVNS come from the germline V gene. CDR3 protein: CASRQNRDSQETQYF.

This clonotype is deemed hyperexpanded by its frequency. The chain employs TRBV11-2 and TRBJ2-5; the D call from TCRdb, TRBD1, cannot be confirmed without DNA. The CDR3 sequence is 17 residues long. Per the germline V gene, CDR1 is SGHAT and CDR2 is FQNNGV. The CDR3 loop reads CASSLEVGRGPQETQYF.

In terms of frequency, this clonotype is large. Here the CDR3 reads CASSYFDRTYYEQYF. The chain carries TRBV6-6 and TRBJ2-7; the D call of TRBD1 rests on TCRdb alone, since no DNA is present to check it. Germline assignment: CDR1 MNHNY and CDR2 SVGAGI (reference sequence). CDR3 length equals 15 residues.

This chain connects TRBV28 to TRBJ2-3; TCRdb calls TRBD2, which cannot be checked without DNA. CDR3 length equals 18 residues. From germline, CDR1 is MDHEN and CDR2 SYDVKM. The CDR3 sequence: CASSRPGLAGGGTDTQYF.

This clonotype is classed as large by frequency. The chain recombines TRBV25-1 with TRBJ1-3. Germline lookup yields CDR1 MGHDK and CDR2 SYGVNS. This CDR3 is 13 amino acids long. The CDR3 sequence: CASSDRTGNTIYF.

The chain employs TRBV30 and TRBJ1-6; TCRdb proposes TRBD1, but this gene call is untestable without DNA. Germline CDR1 and CDR2: GTSNPN and SVGIG (reference sequence). The CDR3 sequence is 12 residues long. The CDR3 is CAWSPRVSPLHF.